The 7 T cell receptor beta chains below were found in one sample sequenced in a study of T cells after yellow fever vaccination. MiXCR, applied by TCRdb to the 5' RACE reads, yields one record per CDR3 protein. The repertoire includes some 320,000 distinct CDR3 sequences, around 10% of them detected once, and 3% to 4% sits in the top ten. The sequencing used CD4+ T cells sorted from PBMCs, collected 45 days after the yellow fever booster vaccination. The receptors were sampled from a man between 18 and 29 years old who received the YFV17D yellow fever vaccine.

In its sample, this clonotype was seen a few times. The chain employs TRBV5-4 and TRBJ2-3, with a weak D call TRBD1 (7 bases). Germline V gene data show CDR1 as SGHNT and CDR2 as YYREEE (reference sequence). The CDR3 runs 13 residues. Between the trimmed V and J ends, which lost 4 bases and 10 bases, there was a span of 16 bases. The CDR3 sequence: CASSQGGREAQYF. The CDR3 DNA sequence: TGTGCCAGCAGCCAGGGGGGCAGGGAGGCGCAGTATTTT.

This clonotype was observed a few times. This chain links TRBV5-1 with TRBJ2-1; 11 bases are shared with TRBD2. The germline gives CDR1 SGHRS, CDR2 YFSETQ. This CDR3 has 16 residues. The ends lost 8 bases at V and 0 bases at J; junction bases unmatched: 7. Here the CDR3 reads CASSGGAVSSYNEQFF. The CDR3 DNA follows: TGCGCCAGTAGCGGGGGGGCAGTTAGCTCCTACAATGAGCAGTTCTTC.

This chain links TRBV5-5 with TRBJ1-5; D is undetermined. V lost 2 bases to trimming and J lost 5 bases, with 8 bases between them. CDR3 length: 13 residues. Germline V gene sequence: CDR1 SGHKS, CDR2 YYEKEE (reference sequence). This CDR3 reads CASSFEGDQPQHF. The CDR3 region has the DNA TGTGCCAGCAGCTTTGAGGGCGATCAGCCCCAGCATTTT.

This clonotype showed up many times. The chain employs TRBV4-3 and TRBJ2-1; 8 bases map to TRBD2. The CDR3 has 15 residues. With 3 bases clipped from V and 7 bases from J, the junction kept 8 bases outside the gene matches. CDR1 is LGHNA and CDR2 is YSLEER in the germline V gene. CDR3: CASSQPSGGRNEQFF. The CDR3 DNA is TGCGCCAGCAGCCAGCCCAGCGGGGGTAGGAATGAGCAGTTCTTC.

This clonotype was seen ten or more times. The chain recombines TRBV4-3 with TRBJ2-4; the match to TRBD2 covers 8 bases. V was clipped by 3 bases and J by 4 bases; unmatched bases: 8. CDR1 and CDR2 (germline): LGHNA, YSLEER. The CDR3 covers 16 residues. CDR3 sequence reads: CASSQGSGGSKNIQYF. DNA of the CDR3: TGCGCCAGCAGCCAGGGGAGCGGGGGTTCAAAAAACATTCAGTACTTC.

This clonotype showed up just a few times. This rearrangement joins TRBV6-5 to TRBJ2-2; D is possibly TRBD1 (5 bases). There are 15 residues in the CDR3. Germline CDR1 is MNHEY and CDR2 is SVGAGI. Trimming stripped 5 bases from V and 4 bases from J, with 14 bases between. CDR3 residues: CASSRIGARTGELFF. In DNA, the CDR3 is TGTGCCAGCAGTCGCATAGGGGCGCGCACCGGGGAGCTGTTTTTT.

In this sample, this clonotype turned up once. The V gene is TRBV5-1, the J gene TRBJ2-5; TRBD2 agrees at 10 bases. The V gene's germline CDR1 is SGHRS and CDR2 YFSETQ. The trim removed 0 bases at V and 0 bases at J, leaving 5 bases unmatched. This CDR3 region has 17 residues. CDR3 nucleotides: TGCGCCAGCAGCTTGGGTCCAGCGGGGGGGTACCAAGAGACCCAGTACTTC. Translation: CASSLGPAGGYQETQYF.